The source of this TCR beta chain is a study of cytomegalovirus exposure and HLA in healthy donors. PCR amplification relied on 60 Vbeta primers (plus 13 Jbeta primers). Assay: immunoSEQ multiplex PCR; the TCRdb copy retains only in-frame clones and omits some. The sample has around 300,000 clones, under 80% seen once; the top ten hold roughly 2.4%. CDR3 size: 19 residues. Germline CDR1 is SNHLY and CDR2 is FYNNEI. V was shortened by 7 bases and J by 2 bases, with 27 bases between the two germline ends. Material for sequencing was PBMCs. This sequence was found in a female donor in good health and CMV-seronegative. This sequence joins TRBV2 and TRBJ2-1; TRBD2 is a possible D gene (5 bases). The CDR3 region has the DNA TGTGCCAGCAATCAACCCCGGGAAAGGGAAAAGTCGGCCTACAATGAGCAGTTCTTC. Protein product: CASNQPREREKSAYNEQFF.